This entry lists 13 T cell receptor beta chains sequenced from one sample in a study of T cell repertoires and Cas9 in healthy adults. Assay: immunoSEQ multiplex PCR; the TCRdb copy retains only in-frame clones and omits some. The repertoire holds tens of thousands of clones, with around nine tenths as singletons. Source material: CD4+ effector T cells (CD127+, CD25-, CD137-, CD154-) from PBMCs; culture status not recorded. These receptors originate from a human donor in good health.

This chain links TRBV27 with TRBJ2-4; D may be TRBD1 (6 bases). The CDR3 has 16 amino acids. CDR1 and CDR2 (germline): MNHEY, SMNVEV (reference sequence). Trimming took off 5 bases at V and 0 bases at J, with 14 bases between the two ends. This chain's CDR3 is CASSLKGVGAKNIQYF. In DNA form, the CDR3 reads TGTGCCAGCAGTCTCAAGGGGGTTGGAGCCAAAAACATTCAGTACTTC.

CDR3 amino acids: CASSSGLGEQYF. The CDR3 DNA sequence: TGTGCCAGCAGCTCGGGACTGGGCGAGCAGTACTTC. The rearrangement links TRBV7-3 to TRBJ2-7; tentatively, D is TRBD2 (6 bases). CDR1 is SGHTA, CDR2 FQGTGA, per germline. V was shortened by 4 bases and J by 6 bases, with 10 bases between the two germline ends. This CDR3 has 12 amino acids.

The CDR3, as DNA: TGTGCCAGCAGTTTACAGGGTCGGGTGACCCAGTACTTC. It codes for CASSLQGRVTQYF. The V and J genes are TRBV6-5 and TRBJ2-5; D might be TRBD1 (6 bases). Germline-derived CDR1 and CDR2 are MNHEY and SVGAGI. The CDR3 spans 13 residues. The V gene lost 4 bases and the J gene lost 7 bases, with 13 bases spanning the gap.

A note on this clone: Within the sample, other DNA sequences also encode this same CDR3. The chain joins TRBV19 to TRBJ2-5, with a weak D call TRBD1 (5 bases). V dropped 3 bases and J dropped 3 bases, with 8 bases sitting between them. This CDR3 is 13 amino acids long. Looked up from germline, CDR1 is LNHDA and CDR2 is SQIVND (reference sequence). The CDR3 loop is CASSIGREETQYF. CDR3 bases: TGTGCCAGTAGTATTGGCAGGGAAGAGACCCAGTACTTC.

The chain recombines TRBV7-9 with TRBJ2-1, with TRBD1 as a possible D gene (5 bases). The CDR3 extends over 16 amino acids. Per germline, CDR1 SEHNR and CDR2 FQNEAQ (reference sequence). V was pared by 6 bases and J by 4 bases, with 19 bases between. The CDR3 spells CASRPTQRQFYNEQFF. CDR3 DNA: TGTGCCAGCAGACCAACACAGAGACAGTTTTACAATGAGCAGTTCTTC.

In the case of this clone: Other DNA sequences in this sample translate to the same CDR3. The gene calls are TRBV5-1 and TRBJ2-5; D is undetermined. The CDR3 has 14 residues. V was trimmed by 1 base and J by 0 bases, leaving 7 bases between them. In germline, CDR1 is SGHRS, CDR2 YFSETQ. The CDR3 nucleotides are TGCGCCAGCAGCTTGCGGCAGGACCAAGAGACCCAGTACTTC. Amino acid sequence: CASSLRQDQETQYF.

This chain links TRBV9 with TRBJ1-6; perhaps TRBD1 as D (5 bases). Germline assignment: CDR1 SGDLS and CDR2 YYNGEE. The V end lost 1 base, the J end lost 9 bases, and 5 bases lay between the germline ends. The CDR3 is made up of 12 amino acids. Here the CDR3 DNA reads TGTGCCAGCAGCGTACAGGGTTCACCCCTCCACTTT. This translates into CASSVQGSPLHF.

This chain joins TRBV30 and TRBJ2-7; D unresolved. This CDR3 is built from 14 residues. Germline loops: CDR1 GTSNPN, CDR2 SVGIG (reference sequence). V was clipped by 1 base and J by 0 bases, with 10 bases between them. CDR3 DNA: TGTGCCTGGAGTGAATTCCCACGCTCCTACGAGCAGTACTTC. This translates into CAWSEFPRSYEQYF.

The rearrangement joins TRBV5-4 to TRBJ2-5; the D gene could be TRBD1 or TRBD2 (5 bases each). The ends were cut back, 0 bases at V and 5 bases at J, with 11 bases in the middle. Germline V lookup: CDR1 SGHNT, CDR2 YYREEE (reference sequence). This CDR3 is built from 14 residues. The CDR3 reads CASSLGTRGETQYF. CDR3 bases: TGTGCCAGCAGCTTGGGGACAAGAGGGGAGACCCAGTACTTC.

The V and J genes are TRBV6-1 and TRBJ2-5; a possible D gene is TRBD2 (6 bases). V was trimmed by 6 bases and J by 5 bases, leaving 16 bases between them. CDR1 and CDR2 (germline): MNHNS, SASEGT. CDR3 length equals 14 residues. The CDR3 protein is CASSLSWGVETQYF. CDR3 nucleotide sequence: TGTGCCAGCAGCCTTTCTTGGGGGGTGGAGACCCAGTACTTC.

The CDR3 loop reads CASSSERQGVGSPLHF. In DNA form, the CDR3 reads TGTGCCAGTAGTTCCGAGAGGCAGGGGGTGGGCTCACCCCTCCACTTT. V gene TRBV19 combines with J gene TRBJ1-6, with 7 bases matching TRBD1. The CDR3 consists of 16 residues. Germline V gene lookup returns CDR1 LNHDA and CDR2 SQIVND (reference sequence). J was trimmed by 10 bases and V by 5 bases; bases with no gene match: 14.

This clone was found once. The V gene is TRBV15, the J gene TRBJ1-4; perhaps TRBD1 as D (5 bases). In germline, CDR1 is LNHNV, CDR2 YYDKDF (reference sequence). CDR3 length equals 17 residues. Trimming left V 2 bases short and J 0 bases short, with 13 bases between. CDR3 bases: TGTGCCACCAGCAGACCCACCGACAGTGCAACTAATGAAAAACTGTTTTTT. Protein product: CATSRPTDSATNEKLFF. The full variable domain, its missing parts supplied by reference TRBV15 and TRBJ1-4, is DAMVIQNPRYQVTQFGKPVTLSCSQTLNHNVMYWYQQKSSQAPKLLFHYYDKDFNNEADTPDNFQSRRPNTSFCFLDIRSPGLGDTAMYLCATSRPTDSATNEKLFFGSGTQLSVL.

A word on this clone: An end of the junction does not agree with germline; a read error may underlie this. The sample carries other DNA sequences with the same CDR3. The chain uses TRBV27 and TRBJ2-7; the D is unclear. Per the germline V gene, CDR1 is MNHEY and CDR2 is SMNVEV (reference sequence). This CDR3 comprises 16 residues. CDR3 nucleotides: TGTGCCAGCAGTTTATCGTCTCGAGGCCCACTCTACGAGCAGTATTTC. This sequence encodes CASSLSSRGPLYEQYF.